The clone carrying this T cell receptor beta chain turned up a few times. Its antigen is not known. The data were obtained in a study of T-cell memory formation after mild COVID-19. Turning to the study itself: Largely donor-specific sequence clusters came from a couple of donors. Study-wide points: The study found balanced CD4/CD8 in clones contracting day 15 to 85 and a CD4+ lean in later expanders. Contracting CD8+ clones were enriched in EMRA, CD4+ mainly in CM and EM.

TCRdb processed the 5' RACE reads anew with MiXCR; each CDR3 protein has one entry. The data hold some 320,000 distinct CDR3 sequences, with around 15% observed a single time. V was clipped by 7 bases and J by 3 bases, with 12 bases between them. CDR3 size: 13 residues. The germline V gene encodes CDR1 LNHDA and CDR2 SQIVND (reference sequence). The V and J genes are TRBV19 and TRBJ1-1; D not certain. The TCR was taken from a young man who had mild COVID-19 (a few samples of this study predate the infection). Cell type and time point are not known. The source material was PBMCs or a T cell subset sorted from them (not recorded which). The CDR3 DNA sequence: TGTGCCAGTACCCTTCCCCCCTACACTGAAGCTTTCTTT. It specifies CASTLPPYTEAFF.